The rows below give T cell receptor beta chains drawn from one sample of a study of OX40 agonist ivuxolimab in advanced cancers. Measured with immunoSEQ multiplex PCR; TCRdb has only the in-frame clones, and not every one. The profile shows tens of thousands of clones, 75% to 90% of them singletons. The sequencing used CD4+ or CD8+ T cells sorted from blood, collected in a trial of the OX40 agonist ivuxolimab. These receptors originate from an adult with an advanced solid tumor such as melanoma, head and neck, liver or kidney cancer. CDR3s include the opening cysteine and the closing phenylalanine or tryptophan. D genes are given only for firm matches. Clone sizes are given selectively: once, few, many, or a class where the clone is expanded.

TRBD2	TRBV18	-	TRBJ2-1	TGTGCCAGCTCACCAAGACTAGCAGCGAATGAGCAGTTCTTC	CASSPRLAANEQFF
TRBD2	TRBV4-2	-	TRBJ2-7	TGTGCCAGCAGCGTAAGGACTAGCGAGGCCTACGAGCAGTACTTC	CASSVRTSEAYEQYF
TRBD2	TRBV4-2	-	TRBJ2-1	TGTGCCAGCAGCCAAGAACCAGCGGGGGGGAATGAGCAGTTCTTC	CASSQEPAGGNEQFF
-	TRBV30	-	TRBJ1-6	TGTGCCTGGACTCTTCCGGGCTCACCCCTCCACTTT	CAWTLPGSPLHF
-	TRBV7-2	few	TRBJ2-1	TGTGCCAGCAGCTTAAAGTGGGGGCCGAACGTGAGGAATGAGCAGTTCTTC	CASSLKWGPNVRNEQFF
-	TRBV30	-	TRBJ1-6	TGTGCCTGGGGCGTGTCACCCCTCCACTTT	CAWGVSPLHF
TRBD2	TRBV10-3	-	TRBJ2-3	TGTGCCATCAGTGAGTCGTTTCGCGGGAGGGCCCCAGATACGCAGTATTTT	CAISESFRGRAPDTQYF
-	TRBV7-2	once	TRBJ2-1	TGTGCCAGCAGCTTATGGGGGGCGTCCTACAATGAGCAGTTCTTC	CASSLWGASYNEQFF
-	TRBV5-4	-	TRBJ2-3	TGTGCCAGCAGCCCGCACTCAGATACGCAGTATTTT	CASSPHSDTQYF
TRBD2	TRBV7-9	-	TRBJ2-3	TGTGCCAGCAGCTTTCTAGCGGGGCTAAGCACAGATACGCAGTATTTT	CASSFLAGLSTDTQYF
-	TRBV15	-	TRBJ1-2	TGTGCCACCAGCAGTAGGAAGAGCGGAGATGGCTACACCTTC	CATSSRKSGDGYTF
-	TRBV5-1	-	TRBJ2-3	TGCGCCAGTGGACCGGGACGTGCAATAGGTACGCAGTATTTT	CASGPGRAIGTQYF
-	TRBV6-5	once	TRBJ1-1	TGTGCCAGCAGACGCATCCGGGGACCCCTTGAAGCTTTCTTT	CASRRIRGPLEAFF
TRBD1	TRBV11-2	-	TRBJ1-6	TGTGCCAGCAGCGCCGGGACAGGGTCCTTCGGCTCCTATAATTCACCCCTCCACTTT	CASSAGTGSFGSYNSPLHF
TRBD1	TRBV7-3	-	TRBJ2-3	TGTGCCAGCAGCTTAGAGACAGGGGGAGATACGCAGTATTTT	CASSLETGGDTQYF
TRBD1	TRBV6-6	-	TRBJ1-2	TGTGCCAGCAGTTACTGGGACAGGGGCTATGGCTACACCTTC	CASSYWDRGYGYTF
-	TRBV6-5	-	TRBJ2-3	TGTGCCAGCAGTTACTCGTTAGGTCGCACAGATACGCAGTATTTT	CASSYSLGRTDTQYF
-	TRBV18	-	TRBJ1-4	TGTGCCAGCTCTCCAGGGGAGATAGAAAAACTGTTTTTT	CASSPGEIEKLFF
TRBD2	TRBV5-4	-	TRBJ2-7	TGTGCCAGCAGCTCGCCTAAGCGGGAGGGCCCTTACGAGCAGTACTTC	CASSSPKREGPYEQYF
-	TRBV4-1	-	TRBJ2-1	TGCGCCAGCAGCCAAATCGGGTTAAGAGCCGCCTACAATGAGCAGTTCTTC	CASSQIGLRAAYNEQFF
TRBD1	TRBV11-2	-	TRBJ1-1	TGTGCCAGCAGTTTAACGACAGGGGACACTGAAGCTTTCTTT	CASSLTTGDTEAFF
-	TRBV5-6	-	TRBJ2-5	TGTGCCAGCAGCGTCGTTCAGGAGACCCAGTACTTC	CASSVVQETQYF
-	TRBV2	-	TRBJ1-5	TGTGCCAGCAGCGACCGGACTGCTAGTCAGCCCCAGCATTTT	CASSDRTASQPQHF
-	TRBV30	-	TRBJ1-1	TGTGCCTGGCTTCGGACAACCCTGAGCACTGAAGCTTTCTTT	CAWLRTTLSTEAFF
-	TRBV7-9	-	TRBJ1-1	TGTGCCAGCGAGAACACTGAAGCTTTCTTT	CASENTEAFF
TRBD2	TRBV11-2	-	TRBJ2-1	TGTGCCAGCAGCTTCCTTACTAGCGGGGAGCAGTTCTTC	CASSFLTSGEQFF
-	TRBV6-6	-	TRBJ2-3	TGTGCCAGCAGTTACTCGGTCGTCCCAGATACGCAGTATTTT	CASSYSVVPDTQYF
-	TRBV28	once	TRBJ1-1	TGTGCCAGCAGGGGGTGGAGCGTGAACACTGAAGCTTTCTTT	CASRGWSVNTEAFF
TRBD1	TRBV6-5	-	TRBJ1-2	TGTGCCAGCAGACTGGACAGGGGGAACTATGGCTACACCTTC	CASRLDRGNYGYTF
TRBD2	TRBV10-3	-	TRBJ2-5	TGTGCCATCAGCGGGGGGGGAGAGACCCAGTACTTC	CAISGGGETQYF
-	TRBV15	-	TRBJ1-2	TGTGCCACCAGCCAGCACCGGGAGGCCAACTATGGCTACACCTTC	CATSQHREANYGYTF
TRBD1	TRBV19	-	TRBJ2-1	TGTGCCAGTAGTCCCAGGACAGGAACGAATGAGCAGTTCTTC	CASSPRTGTNEQFF
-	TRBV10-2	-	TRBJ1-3	TGCGCCAGCAGTGTTACGGACACCCGCTCTGGAAACACCATATATTTT	CASSVTDTRSGNTIYF
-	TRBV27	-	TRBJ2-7	TGTGCCAGTAGGGGGATAGGATTCCACTACGAGCAGTACTTC	CASRGIGFHYEQYF
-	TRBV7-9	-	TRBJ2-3	TGTGCCAGCAGCCCCGGGGGCACAGATACGCAGTATTTT	CASSPGGTDTQYF
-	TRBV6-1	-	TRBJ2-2	TGTGCCAGCAGTGAAGCAGGAGGTAGCCACGGGGAGCTGTTTTTT	CASSEAGGSHGELFF